This T cell receptor beta chain derives from a study of response to subunit inactivated influenza vaccine. This clonotype was counted only a few times. TCRdb analysed the RT-PCR reads with MiXCR anew, one entry per CDR3 protein. The sample shows more than 700,000 distinct CDR3 sequences, approximately 22% of them seen only once. Trimming stripped 1 base from V and 1 base from J, with 14 bases between. This CDR3 has 16 residues. Germline V gene sequence: CDR1 GTSNPN, CDR2 SVGIG (reference sequence). This receptor was taken from a man aged 50 to 60 who received an inactivated influenza vaccine. The genes are TRBV30 and TRBJ2-4; perhaps TRBD2 as D (6 bases). Sequencing used PBMCs from blood, obtained roughly 5 days after vaccination. In DNA, the CDR3 is TGTGCCTGGAGTGGAGAGGCAGGGAGGGCCAAAAACATTCAGTACTTC. This gives the protein CAWSGEAGRAKNIQYF.